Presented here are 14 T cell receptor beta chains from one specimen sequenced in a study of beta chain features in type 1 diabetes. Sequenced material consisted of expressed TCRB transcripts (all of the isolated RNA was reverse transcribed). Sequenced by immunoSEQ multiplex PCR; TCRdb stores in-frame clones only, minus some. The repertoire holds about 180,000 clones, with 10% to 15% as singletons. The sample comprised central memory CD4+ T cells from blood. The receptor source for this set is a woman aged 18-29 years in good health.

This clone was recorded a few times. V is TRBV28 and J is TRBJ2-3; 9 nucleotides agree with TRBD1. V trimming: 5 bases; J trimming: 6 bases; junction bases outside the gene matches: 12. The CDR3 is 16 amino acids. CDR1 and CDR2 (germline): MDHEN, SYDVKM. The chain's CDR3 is CASSLPGTGTQDTQYF. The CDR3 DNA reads TGTGCCAGCAGTCTCCCCGGGACAGGGACTCAGGATACGCAGTATTTT.

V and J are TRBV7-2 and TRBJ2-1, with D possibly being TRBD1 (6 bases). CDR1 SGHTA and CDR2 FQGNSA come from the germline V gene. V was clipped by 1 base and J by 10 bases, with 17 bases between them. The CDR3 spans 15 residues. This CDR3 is CASSLEGHKLAEQFF. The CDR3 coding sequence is TGTGCCAGCAGCTTAGAGGGACACAAACTGGCCGAGCAGTTCTTC.

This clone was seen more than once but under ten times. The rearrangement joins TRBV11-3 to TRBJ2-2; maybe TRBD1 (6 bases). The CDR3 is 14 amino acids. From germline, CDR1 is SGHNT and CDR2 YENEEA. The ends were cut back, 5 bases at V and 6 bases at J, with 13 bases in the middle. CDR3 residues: CASSLEQGAGELFF. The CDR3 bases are TGTGCCAGCAGCCTGGAACAGGGTGCCGGGGAGCTGTTTTTT.

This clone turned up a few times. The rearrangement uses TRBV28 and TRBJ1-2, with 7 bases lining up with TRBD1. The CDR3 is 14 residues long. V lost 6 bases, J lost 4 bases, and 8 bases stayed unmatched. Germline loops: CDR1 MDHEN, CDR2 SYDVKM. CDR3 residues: CASRKPGQPYGYTF. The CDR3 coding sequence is TGTGCCAGCAGGAAACCGGGACAGCCCTATGGCTACACCTTC.

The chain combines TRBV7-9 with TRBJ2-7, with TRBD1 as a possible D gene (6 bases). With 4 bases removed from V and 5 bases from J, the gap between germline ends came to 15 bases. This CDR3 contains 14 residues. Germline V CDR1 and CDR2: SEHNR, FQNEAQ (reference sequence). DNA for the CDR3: TGTGCCAGCAGCTCGGACAGATCTGGGGACGAGCAGTACTTC. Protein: CASSSDRSGDEQYF.

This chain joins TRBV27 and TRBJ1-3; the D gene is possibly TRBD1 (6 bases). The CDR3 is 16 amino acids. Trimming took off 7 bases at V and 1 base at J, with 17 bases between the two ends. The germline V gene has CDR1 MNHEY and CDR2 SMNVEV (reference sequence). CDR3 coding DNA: TGTGCCAGCACGAGGGGGACACCCGGGTCTGGAAACACCATATATTTT. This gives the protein CASTRGTPGSGNTIYF.

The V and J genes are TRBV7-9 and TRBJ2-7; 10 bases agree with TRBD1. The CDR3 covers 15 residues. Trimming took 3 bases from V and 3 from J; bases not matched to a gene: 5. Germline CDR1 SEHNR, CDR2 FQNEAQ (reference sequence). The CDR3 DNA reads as TGTGCCAGCAGCTTCAGACAGGGGGCGAGCTACGAGCAGTACTTC. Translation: CASSFRQGASYEQYF.

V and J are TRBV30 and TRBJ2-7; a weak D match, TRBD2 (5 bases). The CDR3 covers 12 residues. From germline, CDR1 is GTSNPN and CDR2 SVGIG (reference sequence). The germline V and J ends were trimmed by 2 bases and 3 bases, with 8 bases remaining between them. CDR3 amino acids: CAWSRGVYEQYF. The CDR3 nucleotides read TGTGCCTGGAGTCGGGGTGTCTACGAGCAGTACTTC.

In DNA form, the CDR3 reads TGCGCCAGCAGCGGGGGGAAAGCAGTAGATGAGCAGTTCTTC. This gives the protein CASSGGKAVDEQFF. The chain employs TRBV5-1 and TRBJ2-1, with a possible D match to TRBD2 (6 bases). Trimming left V 4 bases short and J 8 bases short, with 16 bases between. Germline CDR1 is SGHRS and CDR2 is YFSETQ. This CDR3 has 14 residues.

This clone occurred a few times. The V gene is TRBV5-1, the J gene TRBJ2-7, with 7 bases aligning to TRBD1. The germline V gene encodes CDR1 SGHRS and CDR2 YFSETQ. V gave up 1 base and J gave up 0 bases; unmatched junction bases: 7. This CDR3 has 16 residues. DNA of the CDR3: TGCGCCAGCAGCTTGTCGGGACAGATGGTCTCCTACGAGCAGTACTTC. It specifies CASSLSGQMVSYEQYF.

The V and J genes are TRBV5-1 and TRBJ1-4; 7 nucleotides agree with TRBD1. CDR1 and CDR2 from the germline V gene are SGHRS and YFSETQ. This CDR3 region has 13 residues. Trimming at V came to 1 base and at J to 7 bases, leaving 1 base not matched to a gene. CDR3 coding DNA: TGCGCCAGCAGCTTGAACAGGGGTGAAAAACTGTTTTTT. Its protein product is CASSLNRGEKLFF. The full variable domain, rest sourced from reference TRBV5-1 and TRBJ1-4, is KAGVTQTPRYLIKTRGQQVTLSCSPISGHRSVSWYQQTPGQGLQFLFEYFSETQRNKGNFPGRFSGRQFSNSRSEMNVSTLELGDSALYLCASSLNRGEKLFFGSGTQLSVL.

The CDR3: CASSLARTSGRARTGELFF. CDR3 DNA: TGTGCCAGCAGCTTAGCGAGGACTAGCGGGAGGGCCCGTACCGGGGAGCTGTTTTTT. The V gene is TRBV7-2, the J gene TRBJ2-2; 15 bases match TRBD2. The CDR3 totals 19 residues. With V trimmed by 0 bases and J by 5 bases, 7 bases remained unmatched. The V gene's germline CDR1 is SGHTA and CDR2 FQGNSA.

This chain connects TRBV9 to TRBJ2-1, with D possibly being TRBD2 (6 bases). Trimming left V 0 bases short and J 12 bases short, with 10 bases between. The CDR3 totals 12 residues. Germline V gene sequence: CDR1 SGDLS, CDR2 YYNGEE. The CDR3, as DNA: TGTGCCAGCAGCGTAGAGACTAGGAGGCAGTTCTTC. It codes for CASSVETRRQFF.

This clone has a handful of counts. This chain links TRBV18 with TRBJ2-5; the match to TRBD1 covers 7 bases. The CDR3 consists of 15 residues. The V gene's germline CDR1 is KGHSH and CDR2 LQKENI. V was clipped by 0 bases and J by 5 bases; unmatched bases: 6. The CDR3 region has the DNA TGTGCCAGCTCACCACCGGGGACAGCGGACGAGACCCAGTACTTC. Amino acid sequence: CASSPPGTADETQYF.